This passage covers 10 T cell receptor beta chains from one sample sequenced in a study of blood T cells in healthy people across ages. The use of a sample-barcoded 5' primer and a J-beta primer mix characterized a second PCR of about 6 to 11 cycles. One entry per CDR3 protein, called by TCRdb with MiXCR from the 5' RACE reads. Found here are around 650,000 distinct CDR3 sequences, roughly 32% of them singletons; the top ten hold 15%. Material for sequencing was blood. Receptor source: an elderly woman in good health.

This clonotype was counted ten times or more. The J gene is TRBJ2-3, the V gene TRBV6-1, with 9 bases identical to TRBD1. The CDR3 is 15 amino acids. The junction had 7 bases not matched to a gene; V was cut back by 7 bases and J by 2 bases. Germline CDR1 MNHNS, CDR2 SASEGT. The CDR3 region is CASTDRGGTTDTQYF. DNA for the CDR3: TGTGCCAGCACCGACAGGGGGGGAACCACAGATACGCAGTATTTT.

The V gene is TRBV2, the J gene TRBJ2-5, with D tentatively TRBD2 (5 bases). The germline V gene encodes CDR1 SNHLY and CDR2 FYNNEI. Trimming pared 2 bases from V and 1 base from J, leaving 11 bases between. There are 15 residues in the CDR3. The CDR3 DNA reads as TGTGCCAGCAGTGAATCCGGGGTTAGCCAAGAGACCCAGTACTTC. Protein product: CASSESGVSQETQYF. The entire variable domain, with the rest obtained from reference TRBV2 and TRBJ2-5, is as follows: EPEVTQTPSHQVTQMGQEVILRCVPISNHLYFYWYRQILGQKVEFLVSFYNNEISEKSEIFDDQFSVERPDGSNFTLKIRSTKLEDSAMYFCASSESGVSQETQYFGPGTRLLVL.

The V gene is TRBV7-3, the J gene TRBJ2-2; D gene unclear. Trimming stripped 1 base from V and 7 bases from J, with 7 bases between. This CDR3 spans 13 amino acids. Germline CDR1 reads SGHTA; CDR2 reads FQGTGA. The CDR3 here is CASSLRGVGELFF. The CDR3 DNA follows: TGTGCCAGCAGCTTAAGAGGTGTCGGGGAGCTGTTTTTT.

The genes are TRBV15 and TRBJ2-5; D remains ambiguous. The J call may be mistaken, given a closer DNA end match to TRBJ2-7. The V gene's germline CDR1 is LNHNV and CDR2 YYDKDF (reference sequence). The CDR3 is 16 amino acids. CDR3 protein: CATSSKGADPFYEQYF. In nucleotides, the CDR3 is TGTGCCACCAGCAGTAAGGGCGCCGACCCTTTTTACGAGCAGTACTTC.

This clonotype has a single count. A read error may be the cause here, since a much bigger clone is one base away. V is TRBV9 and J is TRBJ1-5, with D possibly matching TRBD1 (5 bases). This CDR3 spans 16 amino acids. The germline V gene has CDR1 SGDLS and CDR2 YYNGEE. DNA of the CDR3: TGTGCCGGCAGCGCGGACCCCGGGGGGTCTAATCAGCCCCAGCATTTT. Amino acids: CAGSADPGGSNQPQHF.

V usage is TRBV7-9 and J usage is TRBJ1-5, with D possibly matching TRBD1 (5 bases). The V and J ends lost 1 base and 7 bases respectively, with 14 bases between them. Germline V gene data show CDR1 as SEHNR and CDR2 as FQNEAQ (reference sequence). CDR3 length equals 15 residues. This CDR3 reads CASSLGNWGGQPQHF. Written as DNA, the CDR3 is TGTGCCAGCAGCTTAGGGAATTGGGGGGGGCAGCCCCAGCATTTT.

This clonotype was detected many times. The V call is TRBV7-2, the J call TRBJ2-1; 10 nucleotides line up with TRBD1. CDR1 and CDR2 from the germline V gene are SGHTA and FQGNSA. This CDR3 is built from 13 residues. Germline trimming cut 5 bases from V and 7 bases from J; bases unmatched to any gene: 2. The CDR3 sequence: CASSRTGGNEQFF. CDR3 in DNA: TGTGCCAGCAGCCGGACAGGGGGGAATGAGCAGTTCTTC.

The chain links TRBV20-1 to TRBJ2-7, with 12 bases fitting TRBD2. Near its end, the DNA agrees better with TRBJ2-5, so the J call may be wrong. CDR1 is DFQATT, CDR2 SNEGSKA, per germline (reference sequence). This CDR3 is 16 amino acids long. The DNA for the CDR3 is TGCAGTGCTAAATCTCTAGCGGGGGGGCCGAAAGAGACCCAGTACTTC. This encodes CSAKSLAGGPKETQYF.

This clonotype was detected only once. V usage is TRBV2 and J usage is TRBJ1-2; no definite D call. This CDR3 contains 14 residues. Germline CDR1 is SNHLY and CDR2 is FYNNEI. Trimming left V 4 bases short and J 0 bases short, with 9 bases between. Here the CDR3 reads CASSVSLANYGYTF. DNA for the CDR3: TGTGCCAGCAGTGTCTCCCTTGCTAACTATGGCTACACCTTC.

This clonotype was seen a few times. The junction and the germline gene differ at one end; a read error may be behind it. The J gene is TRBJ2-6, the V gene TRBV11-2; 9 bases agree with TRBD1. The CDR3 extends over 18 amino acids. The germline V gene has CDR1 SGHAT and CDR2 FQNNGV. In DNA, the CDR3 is TGTGCCAGCAGCTTAGATAGTACAGGGGGCTCTGGGGCCAACGTCCCGACTTTC. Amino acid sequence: CASSLDSTGGSGANVPTF.